This T cell receptor beta chain was recorded in a study of Ad26.COV2.S vaccination and SARS-CoV-2 variants. The treatment denotes: roughly 19 received Ad26.COV2.S at low or high dose, single or two shots; 5 received placebo; per-sample allocation not given. Following the first vaccine or placebo injection, samples were taken on day 63. The germline gives CDR1 LNHNV, CDR2 YYDKDF (reference sequence). Trimming took 1 base from V and 0 from J; bases not matched to a gene: 3. The CDR3 totals 18 residues. This clone was seen ten or more times. The data were produced by immunoSEQ multiplex PCR, yet TCRdb's version contains in-frame clones alone and is incomplete. The sample contains about 480,000 clones, 87% of which appear only once.

Source: peripheral blood, taken in a trial of Ad26.COV2.S vaccine versus placebo. The origin of this receptor is a person between 18 and 59 years old who received the Ad26.COV2.S COVID-19 vaccine or a placebo. The chain joins TRBV15 to TRBJ2-3; TRBD2 matches 14 bases. The CDR3 here is CATSRGLAGGPSTDTQYF. The CDR3 nucleotides read TGTGCCACCAGCAGAGGACTAGCGGGAGGGCCTAGCACAGATACGCAGTATTTT.